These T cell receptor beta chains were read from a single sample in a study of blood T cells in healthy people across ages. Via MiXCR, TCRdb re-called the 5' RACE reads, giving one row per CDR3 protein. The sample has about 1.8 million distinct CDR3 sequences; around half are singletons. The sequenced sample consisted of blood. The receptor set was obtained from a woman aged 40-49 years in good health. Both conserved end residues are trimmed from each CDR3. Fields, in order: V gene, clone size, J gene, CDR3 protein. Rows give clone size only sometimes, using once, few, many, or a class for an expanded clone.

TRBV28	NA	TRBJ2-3	ALEGLAGGNTQY
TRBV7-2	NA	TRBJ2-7	ASSSTRVSYEQY
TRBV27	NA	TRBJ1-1	ASSHLRDRGEDTEAF
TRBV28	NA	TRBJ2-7	ATRGAYYEQY
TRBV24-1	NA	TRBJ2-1	ATSGPQSYNEQF
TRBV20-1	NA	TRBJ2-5	SASLPRQETQY
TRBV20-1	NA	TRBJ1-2	SARALAFAATYT
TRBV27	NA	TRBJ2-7	ASSRDRDGYEQY
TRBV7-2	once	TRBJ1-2	ASSLDGGGNYGYT
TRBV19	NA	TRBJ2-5	ASSPRDSRETQY
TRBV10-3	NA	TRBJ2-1	AISESSGLFYNEQF
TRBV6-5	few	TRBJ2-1	ASSQAGSLGQF
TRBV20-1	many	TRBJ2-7	SASGGRDYEQY
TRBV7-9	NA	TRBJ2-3	ASSTRGRNNTDTQY
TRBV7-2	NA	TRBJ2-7	ASSLAIRPGQVPYEQY
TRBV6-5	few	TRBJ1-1	ASSYSRGGQLFTEAF
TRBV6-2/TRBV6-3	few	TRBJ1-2	ASIETASNYGYT
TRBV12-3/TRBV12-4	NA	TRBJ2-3	ASRGLASRRMGDTQY
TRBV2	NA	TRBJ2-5	ASTTKLDRVEGTQY
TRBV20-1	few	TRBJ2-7	SARDLGQRLYEQY
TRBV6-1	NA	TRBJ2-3	ASRERTGGITDTQY
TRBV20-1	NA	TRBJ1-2	SPKPRAGCT
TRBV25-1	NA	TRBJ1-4	ASNSGREKLF
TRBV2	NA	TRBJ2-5	ASSGVWATQY
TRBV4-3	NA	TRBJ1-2	ASSHTRGAYYGYT
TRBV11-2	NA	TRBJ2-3	ASSLVGGPWTSGSTDTQY
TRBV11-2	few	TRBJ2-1	ASSFPRGAHNEQF
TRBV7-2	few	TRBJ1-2	ASSLDQGAGGYT